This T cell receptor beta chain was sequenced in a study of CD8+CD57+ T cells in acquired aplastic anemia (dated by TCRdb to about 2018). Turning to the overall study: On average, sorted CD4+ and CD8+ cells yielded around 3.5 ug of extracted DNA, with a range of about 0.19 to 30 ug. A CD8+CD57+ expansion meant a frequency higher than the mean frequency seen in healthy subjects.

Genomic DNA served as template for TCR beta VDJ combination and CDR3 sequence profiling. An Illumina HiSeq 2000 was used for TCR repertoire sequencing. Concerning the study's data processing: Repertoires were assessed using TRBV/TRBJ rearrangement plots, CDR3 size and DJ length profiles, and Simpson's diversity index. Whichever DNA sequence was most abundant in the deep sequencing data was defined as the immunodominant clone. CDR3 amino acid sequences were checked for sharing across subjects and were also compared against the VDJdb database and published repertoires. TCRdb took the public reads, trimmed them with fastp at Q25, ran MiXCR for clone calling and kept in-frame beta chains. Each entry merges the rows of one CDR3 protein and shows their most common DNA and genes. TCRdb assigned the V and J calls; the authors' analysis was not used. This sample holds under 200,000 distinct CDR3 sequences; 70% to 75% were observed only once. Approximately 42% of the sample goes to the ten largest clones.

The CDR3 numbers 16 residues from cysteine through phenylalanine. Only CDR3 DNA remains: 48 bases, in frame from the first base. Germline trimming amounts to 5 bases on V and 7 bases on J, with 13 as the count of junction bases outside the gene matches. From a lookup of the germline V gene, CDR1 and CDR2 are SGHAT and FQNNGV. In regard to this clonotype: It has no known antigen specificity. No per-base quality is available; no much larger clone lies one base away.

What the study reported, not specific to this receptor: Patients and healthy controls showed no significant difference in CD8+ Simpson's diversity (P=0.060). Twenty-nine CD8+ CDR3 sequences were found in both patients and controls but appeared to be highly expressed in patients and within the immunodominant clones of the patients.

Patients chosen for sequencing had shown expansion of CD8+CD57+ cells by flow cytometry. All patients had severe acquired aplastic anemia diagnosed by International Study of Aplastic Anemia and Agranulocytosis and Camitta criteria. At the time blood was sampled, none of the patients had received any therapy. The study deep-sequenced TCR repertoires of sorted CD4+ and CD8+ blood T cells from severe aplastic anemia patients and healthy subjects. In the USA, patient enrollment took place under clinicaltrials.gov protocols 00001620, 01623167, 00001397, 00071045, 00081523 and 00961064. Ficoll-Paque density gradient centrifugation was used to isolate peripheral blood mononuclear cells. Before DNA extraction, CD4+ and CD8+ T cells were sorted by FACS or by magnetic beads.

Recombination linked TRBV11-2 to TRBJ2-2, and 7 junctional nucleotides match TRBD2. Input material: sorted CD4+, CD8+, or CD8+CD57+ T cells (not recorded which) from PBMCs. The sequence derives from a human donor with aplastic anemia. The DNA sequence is TGTGCCAGCAGCATTCTTGTCGGGAGGACGGTCGGGGAGCTGTTTTTT. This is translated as CASSILVGRTVGELFF.